The T cell receptor (beta chain) described here comes from a study of T cells in Graves' hyperthyroidism and ophthalmopathy. Study-level findings and limits: Blood also held most thyroid clonotypes expanded beyond 0.001.

Regarding this clonotype: Its antigen remains unknown. Its ends do not fully match the called genes, so a read error is possible.

Amplification yielded TCR beta CDR3 regions, with RNA transcripts as the source. When the TCR CDR3 underwent first-round RT-PCR, the HTBI primer set was used. Each CDR3 protein gets one entry after TCRdb re-called the multiplex PCR reads with MiXCR. The sample carries a few hundred thousand distinct CDR3 sequences, around 15% recorded once. Uncontrolled infection, other autoimmune disease, pregnancy or lactation disqualified patients from enrolment. Blood from later-ophthalmopathy patients was taken at first hyperthyroidism diagnosis. The specimen was blood. The clonotype comes from a woman in her forties or fifties with Graves' hyperthyroidism that later progressed to Graves' ophthalmopathy.

The CDR3 loop is CSASGLAGGSADQETKYF. The CDR3 nucleotides read TGCAGTGCTAGCGGGTTAGCGGGAGGATCCGCTGACCAAGAGACCAAGTACTTC. This rearrangement joins TRBV20-1 to TRBJ2-5; 10 nucleotides line up with TRBD2. This CDR3 comprises 18 residues. CDR1 DFQATT and CDR2 SNEGSKA come from the germline V gene (reference sequence).